This T cell receptor (beta chain) was recovered during a study of T-cell memory formation after mild COVID-19. Study context: Across donors, TCR clusters were largely donor specific.

Trimming took off 1 base at V and 5 bases at J, with 15 bases between the two ends. Germline assignment: CDR1 SGHTA and CDR2 FQGNSA. The CDR3 spans 16 residues. Study-level findings and limits: Contracting clones from day 15 to 85 showed balanced CD4/CD8; later expanders favored CD4+.

TCRdb reprocessed the 5' RACE reads via MiXCR and lists one record per CDR3 protein. The sample lists about 100,000 distinct CDR3 sequences; over 15% were seen once. About this clonotype itself: What it recognizes is unknown.

The sequenced sample was PBMCs or a T cell subset sorted from them (not recorded which). The chain combines TRBV7-2 with TRBJ1-3; perhaps TRBD1 as D (5 bases). The clonotype was recovered from a young man who had mild COVID-19 (a few samples of this study predate the infection). Cell type and time point are not known. The CDR3 DNA reads as TGTGCCAGCAGCTTAGACGGGGGAGGTTTGCGAAACACCATATATTTT. Translated, it gives CASSLDGGGLRNTIYF.